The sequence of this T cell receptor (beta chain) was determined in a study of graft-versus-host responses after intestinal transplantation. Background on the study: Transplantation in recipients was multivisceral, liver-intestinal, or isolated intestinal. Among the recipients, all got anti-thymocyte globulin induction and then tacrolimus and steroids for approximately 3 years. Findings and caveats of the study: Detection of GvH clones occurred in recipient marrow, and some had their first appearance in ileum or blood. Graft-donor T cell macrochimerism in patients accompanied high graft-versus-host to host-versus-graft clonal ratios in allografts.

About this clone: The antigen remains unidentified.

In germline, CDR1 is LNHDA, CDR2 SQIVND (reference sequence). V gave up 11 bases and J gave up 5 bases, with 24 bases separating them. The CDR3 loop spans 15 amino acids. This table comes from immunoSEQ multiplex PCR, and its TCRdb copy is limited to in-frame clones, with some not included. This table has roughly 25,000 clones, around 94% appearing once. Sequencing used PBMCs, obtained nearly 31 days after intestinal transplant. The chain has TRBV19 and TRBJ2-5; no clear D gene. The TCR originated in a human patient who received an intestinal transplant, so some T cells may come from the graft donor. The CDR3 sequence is CAGSQTGGPMETQYF. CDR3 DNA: TGTGCCGGGTCACAAACCGGTGGACCAATGGAGACCCAGTACTTC.